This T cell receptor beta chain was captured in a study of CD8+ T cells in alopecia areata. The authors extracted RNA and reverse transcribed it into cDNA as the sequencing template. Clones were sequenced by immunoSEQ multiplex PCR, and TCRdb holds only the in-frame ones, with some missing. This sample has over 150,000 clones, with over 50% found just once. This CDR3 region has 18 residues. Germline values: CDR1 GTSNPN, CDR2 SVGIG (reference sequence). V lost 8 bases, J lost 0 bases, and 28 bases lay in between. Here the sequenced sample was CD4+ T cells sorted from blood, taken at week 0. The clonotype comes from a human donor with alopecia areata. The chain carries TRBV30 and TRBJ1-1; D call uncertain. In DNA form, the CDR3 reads TGTGCCGTTCGCAGCGGGGTTTGGGTGGCCGTCATGAACACTGAAGCTTTCTTT. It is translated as CAVRSGVWVAVMNTEAFF.